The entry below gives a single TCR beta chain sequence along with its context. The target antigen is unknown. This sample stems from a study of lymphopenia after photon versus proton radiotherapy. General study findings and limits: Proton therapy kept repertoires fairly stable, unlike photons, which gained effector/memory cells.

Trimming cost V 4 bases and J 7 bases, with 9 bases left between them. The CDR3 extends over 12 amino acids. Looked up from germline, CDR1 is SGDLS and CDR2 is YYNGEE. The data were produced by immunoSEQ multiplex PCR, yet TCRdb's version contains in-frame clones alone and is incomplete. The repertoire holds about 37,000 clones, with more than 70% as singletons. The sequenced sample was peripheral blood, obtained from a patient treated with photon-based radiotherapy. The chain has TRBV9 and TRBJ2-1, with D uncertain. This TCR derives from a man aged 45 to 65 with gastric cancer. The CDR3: CASSRATNEQFF. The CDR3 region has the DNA TGTGCCAGCAGCCGTGCTACAAATGAGCAGTTCTTC.